Sequencing of this TCR beta chain was carried out in a study of shared clonotypes between healthy human individuals. About the research overall: Sampling drew on donors who were a couple of women and three men aged 18 to 49. The study used three CD4 naive, three CD4 memory, two CD8 naive and one CD8 memory plate per donor.

To note about this clone: Its ends do not fully match the called genes, so a read error is possible.

Methods used by the authors: Junction-only immunoSEQ data arrived without quality scores, meaning filtering differed. Some clones are missing from TCRdb's copy, which holds only in-frame ones; the method was immunoSEQ multiplex PCR. That table furnishes V, J and clone size, whereas the DNA furnished D and trimming. The table has some 2,000,000 clones, around 95% seen once. Germline assignment: CDR1 ENHRY and CDR2 SYGVKD. This CDR3 spans 16 amino acids. This sequence originates from a young man in good health. The sequenced sample was naive CD4+ T cells sorted from blood. Regarding subset: CD45RA+ positively selected. The chain couples TRBV10-3 to TRBJ2-7, with 10 bases fitting TRBD2. The CDR3 sequence is CASRPPSGGPSFEQYF. CDR3 bases: TGTGCCTCCCGACCGCCTAGCGGGGGCCCCTCCTTCGAGCAGTACTTC.